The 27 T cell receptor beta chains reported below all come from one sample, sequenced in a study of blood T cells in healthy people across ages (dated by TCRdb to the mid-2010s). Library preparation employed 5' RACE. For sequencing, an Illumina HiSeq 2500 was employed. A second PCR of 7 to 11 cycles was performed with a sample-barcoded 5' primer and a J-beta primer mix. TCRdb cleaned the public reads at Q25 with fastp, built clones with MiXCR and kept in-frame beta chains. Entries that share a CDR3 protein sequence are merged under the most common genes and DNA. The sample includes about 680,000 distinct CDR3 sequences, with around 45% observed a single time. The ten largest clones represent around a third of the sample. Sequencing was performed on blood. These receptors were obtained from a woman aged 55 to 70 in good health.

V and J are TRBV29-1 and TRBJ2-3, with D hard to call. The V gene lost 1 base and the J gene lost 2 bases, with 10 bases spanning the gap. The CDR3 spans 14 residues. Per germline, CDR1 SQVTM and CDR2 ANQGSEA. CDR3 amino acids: CSVEAWQVTDTQYF. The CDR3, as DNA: TGCAGCGTTGAAGCTTGGCAGGTCACAGATACGCAGTATTTT.

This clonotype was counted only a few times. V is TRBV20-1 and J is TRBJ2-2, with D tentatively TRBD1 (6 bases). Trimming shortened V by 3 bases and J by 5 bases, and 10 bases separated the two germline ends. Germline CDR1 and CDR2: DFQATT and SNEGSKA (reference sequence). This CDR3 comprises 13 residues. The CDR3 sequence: CSARDSLTGELFF. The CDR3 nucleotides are TGCAGTGCTAGGGACAGTCTAACCGGGGAGCTGTTTTTT.

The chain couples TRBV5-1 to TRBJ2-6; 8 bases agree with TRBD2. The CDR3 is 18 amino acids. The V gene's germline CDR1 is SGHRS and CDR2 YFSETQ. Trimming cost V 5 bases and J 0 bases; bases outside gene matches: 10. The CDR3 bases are TGCGCCAGCAGTTTCGGGGGGGACATGAGCTCTGGGGCCAACGTCCTGACTTTC. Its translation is CASSFGGDMSSGANVLTF.

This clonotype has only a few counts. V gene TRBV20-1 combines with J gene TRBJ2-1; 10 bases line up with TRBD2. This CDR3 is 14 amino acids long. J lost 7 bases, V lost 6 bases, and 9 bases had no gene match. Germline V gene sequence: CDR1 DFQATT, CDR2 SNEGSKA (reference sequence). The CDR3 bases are TGCAGTGCCCCACTAGCGGGGCTGCCAAATGAGCAGTTCTTC. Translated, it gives CSAPLAGLPNEQFF.

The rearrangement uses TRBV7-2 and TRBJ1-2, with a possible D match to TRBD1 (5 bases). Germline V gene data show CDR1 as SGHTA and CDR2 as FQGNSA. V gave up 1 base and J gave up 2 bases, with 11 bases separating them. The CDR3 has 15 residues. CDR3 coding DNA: TGTGCCAGCAGCTTAGGCCCGGGGCCAAACTATGGCTACACCTTC. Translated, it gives CASSLGPGPNYGYTF.

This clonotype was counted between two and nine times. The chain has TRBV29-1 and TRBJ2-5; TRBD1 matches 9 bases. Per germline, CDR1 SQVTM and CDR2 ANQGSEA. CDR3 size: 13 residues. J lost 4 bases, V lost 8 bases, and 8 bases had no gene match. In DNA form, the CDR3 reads TGCAGCACCGGACAGGGGTCTGGAGAGACCCAGTACTTC. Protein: CSTGQGSGETQYF.

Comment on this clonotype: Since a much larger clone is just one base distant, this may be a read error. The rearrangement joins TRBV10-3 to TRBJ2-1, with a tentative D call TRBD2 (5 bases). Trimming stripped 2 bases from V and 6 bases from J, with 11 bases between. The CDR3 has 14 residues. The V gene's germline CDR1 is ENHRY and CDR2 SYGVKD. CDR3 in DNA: TGTGCCATCAGTGAGCCAGGAGGACTCAATGAGCAGTTCTTC. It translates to CAISEPGGLNEQFF.

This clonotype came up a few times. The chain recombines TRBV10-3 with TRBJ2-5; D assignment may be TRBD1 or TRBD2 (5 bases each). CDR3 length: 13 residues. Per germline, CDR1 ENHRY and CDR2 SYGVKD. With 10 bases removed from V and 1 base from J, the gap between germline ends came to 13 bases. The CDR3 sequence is CATAGRAQETQYF. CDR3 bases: TGTGCCACCGCGGGCAGGGCCCAAGAGACCCAGTACTTC.

The DNA for the CDR3 is TGTGCCAGCAGCCCCCGTCCTGGGACAAATTACAATGAGCAGTTCTTC. This gives the protein CASSPRPGTNYNEQFF. The chain carries TRBV28 and TRBJ2-1, with D possibly TRBD1 on 6 matching bases. V was pared by 6 bases and J by 4 bases, with 19 bases between. Germline lookup yields CDR1 MDHEN and CDR2 SYDVKM. The length of the CDR3 is 16 residues.

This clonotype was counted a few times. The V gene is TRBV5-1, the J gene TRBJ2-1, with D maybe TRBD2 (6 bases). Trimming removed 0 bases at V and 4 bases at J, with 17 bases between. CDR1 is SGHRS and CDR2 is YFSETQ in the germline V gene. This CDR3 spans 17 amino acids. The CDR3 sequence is CASSLDIRGLVYNEQFF. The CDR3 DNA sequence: TGCGCCAGCAGCTTGGATATTCGGGGACTCGTATACAATGAGCAGTTCTTC.

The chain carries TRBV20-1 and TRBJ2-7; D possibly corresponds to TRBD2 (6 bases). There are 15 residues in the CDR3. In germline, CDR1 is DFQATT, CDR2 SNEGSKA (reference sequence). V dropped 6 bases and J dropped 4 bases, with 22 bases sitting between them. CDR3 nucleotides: TGCAGTGCCCCCTCAATAGCGGAGGGAAAATACGAGCAGTACTTC. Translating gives CSAPSIAEGKYEQYF.

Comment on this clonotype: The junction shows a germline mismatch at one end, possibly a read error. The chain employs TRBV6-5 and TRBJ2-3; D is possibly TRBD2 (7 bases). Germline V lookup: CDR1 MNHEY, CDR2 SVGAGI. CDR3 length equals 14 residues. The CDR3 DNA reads TGTGCCTGCAGCTCGACGGGGGGCCGAGATACGCAGTATTTT. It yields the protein CACSSTGGRDTQYF.

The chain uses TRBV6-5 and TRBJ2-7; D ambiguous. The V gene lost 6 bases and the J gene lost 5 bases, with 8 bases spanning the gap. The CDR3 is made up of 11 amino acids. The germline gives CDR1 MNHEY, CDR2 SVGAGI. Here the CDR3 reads CASSYWNEQYF. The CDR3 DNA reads TGTGCCAGCAGCTATTGGAACGAGCAGTACTTC.

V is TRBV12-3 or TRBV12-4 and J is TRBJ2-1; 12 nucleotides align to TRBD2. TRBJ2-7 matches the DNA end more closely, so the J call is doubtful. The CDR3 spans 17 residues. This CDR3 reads CASSPLTSGRPYNEQYF. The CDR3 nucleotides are TGTGCCAGCAGCCCACTCACTAGCGGGAGGCCTTACAATGAGCAGTACTTC.

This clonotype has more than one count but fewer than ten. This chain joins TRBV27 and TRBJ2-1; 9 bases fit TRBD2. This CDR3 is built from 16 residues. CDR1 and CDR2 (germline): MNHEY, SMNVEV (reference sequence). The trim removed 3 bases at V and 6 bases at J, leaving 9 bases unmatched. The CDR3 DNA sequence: TGTGCCAGCAGTTTTCTGACTAGCGGAGTCCCCAATGAGCAGTTCTTC. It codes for CASSFLTSGVPNEQFF.

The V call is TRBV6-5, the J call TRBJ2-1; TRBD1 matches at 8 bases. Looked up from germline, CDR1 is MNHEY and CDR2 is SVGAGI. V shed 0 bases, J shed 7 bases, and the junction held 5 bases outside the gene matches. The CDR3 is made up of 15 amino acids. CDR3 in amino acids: CASSYSTGVGNEQFF. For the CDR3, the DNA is TGTGCCAGCAGTTACTCGACAGGGGTCGGGAATGAGCAGTTCTTC.

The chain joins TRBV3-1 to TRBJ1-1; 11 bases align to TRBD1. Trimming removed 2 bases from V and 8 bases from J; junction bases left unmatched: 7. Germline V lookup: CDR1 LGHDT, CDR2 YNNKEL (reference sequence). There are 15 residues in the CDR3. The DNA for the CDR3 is TGTGCCAGCAGCCAAAGGGGACAGGGGGAGTCGGAAGCTTTCTTT. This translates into CASSQRGQGESEAFF.

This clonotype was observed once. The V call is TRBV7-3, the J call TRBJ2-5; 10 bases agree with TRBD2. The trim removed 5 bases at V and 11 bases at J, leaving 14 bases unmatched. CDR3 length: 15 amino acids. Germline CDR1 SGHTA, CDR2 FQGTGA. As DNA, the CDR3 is TGTGCCAGCAGCCCGCTAGCGGGAGTAGGCGGTGAGCAGTACTTC. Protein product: CASSPLAGVGGEQYF. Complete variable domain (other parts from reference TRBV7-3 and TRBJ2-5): GAGVSQTPSNKVTEKGKYVELRCDPISGHTALYWYRQSLGQGPEFLIYFQGTGAADDSGLPNDRFFAVRPEGSVSTLKIQRTERGDSAVYLCASSPLAGVGGEQYFGPGTRLLVL.

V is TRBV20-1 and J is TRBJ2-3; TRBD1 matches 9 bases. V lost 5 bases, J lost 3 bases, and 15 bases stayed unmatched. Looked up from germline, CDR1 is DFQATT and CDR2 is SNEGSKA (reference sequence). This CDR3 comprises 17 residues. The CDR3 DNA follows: TGCAGTGCTCCCATGGCGGCGGGACAGGGAGGAACAGATACGCAGTATTTT. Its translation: CSAPMAAGQGGTDTQYF.

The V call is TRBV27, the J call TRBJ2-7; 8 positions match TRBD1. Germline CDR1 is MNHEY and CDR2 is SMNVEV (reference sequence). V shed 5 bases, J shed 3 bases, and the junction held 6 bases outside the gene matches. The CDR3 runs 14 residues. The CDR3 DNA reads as TGTGCCAGCAGTAAACCGGGACAGGACTACGAGCAGTACTTC. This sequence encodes CASSKPGQDYEQYF.

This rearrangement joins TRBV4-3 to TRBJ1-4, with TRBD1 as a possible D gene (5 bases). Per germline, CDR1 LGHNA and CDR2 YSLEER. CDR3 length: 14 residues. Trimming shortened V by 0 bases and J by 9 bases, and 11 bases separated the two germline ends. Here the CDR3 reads CASSQDGPGQKLFF. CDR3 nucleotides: TGCGCCAGCAGCCAAGATGGTCCGGGACAAAAACTGTTTTTT.

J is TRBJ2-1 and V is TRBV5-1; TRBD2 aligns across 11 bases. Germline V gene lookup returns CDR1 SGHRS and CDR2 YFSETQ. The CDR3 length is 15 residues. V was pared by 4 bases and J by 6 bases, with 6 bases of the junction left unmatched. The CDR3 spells CASSEGTSGSNEQFF. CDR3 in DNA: TGCGCCAGCAGCGAGGGGACTAGCGGATCCAATGAGCAGTTCTTC.

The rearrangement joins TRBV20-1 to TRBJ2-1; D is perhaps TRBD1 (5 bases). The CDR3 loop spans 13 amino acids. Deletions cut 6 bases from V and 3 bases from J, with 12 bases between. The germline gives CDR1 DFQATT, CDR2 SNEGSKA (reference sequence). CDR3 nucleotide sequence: TGCAGTGCCCCCTCGCAGGGCTACAATGAGCAGTTCTTC. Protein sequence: CSAPSQGYNEQFF.

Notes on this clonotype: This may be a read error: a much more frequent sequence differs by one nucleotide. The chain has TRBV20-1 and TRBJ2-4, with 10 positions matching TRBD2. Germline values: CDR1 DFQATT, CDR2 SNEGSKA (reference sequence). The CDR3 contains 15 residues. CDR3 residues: CSAGTSDYAKNSQYF. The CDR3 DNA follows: TGCAGTGCGGGGACTAGCGATTACGCCAAAAACAGTCAGTACTTC.

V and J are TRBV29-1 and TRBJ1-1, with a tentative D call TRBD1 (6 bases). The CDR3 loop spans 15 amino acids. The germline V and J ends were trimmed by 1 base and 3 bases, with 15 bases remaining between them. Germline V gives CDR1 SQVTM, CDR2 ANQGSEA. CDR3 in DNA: TGCAGCGTTGAAGGTGTCAGGGGTTCCGACACTGAAGCTTTCTTT. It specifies CSVEGVRGSDTEAFF.

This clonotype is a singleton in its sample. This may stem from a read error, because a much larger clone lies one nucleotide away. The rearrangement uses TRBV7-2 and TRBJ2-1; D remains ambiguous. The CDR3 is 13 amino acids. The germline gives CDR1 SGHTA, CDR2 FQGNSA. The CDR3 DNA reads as TGTGCCGGCAGCTACAACCGGGACAATGAGCAGTTCTTC. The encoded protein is CAGSYNRDNEQFF.

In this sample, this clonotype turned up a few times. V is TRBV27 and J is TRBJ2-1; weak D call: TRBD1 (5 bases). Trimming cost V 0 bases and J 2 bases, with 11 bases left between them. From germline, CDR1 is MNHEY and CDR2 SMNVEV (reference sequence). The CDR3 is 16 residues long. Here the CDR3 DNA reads TGTGCCAGCAGTTTATCGTTCAGGGTACCCTACAATGAGCAGTTCTTC. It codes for CASSLSFRVPYNEQFF.